These 14 T cell receptor beta chains share one sample of origin, sequenced in a study of cytomegalovirus exposure and HLA in healthy donors. Sequencing used immunoSEQ multiplex PCR; TCRdb keeps in-frame clones, though not all of them. The table includes about 220,000 clones, about 93% detected once. The specimen was PBMCs. These receptors came from a woman aged 18-29 years in good health and CMV-seronegative.

This rearrangement joins TRBV10-2 to TRBJ1-4, with D tentatively TRBD1 (5 bases). The CDR3 spans 12 residues. Trimming took off 6 bases at V and 5 bases at J, with 7 bases between the two ends. Germline loops: CDR1 WSHSY, CDR2 SAAADI. This chain's CDR3 is CASSRGNEKLFF. The DNA for the CDR3 is TGCGCCAGCAGCCGGGGGAATGAAAAACTGTTTTTT.

This clone was seen only a few times. The V call is TRBV18, the J call TRBJ1-6, with 9 bases that match TRBD1. V lost 4 bases and J lost 7; bases outside the gene matches: 5. This CDR3 region has 15 residues. CDR1 is KGHSH and CDR2 is LQKENI in the germline V gene. The CDR3 is CASSQFGQGNSPLHF. The CDR3 bases are TGTGCCAGCTCACAATTCGGACAGGGGAATTCACCCCTCCACTTT.

The chain joins TRBV30 to TRBJ2-1, with 7 bases matching TRBD2. J was trimmed by 5 bases and V by 4 bases; bases with no gene match: 8. The CDR3 sequence is 14 residues long. The germline V gene encodes CDR1 GTSNPN and CDR2 SVGIG (reference sequence). The CDR3 is CAWTKAGMDNEQFF. In nucleotides, the CDR3 is TGTGCCTGGACCAAAGCGGGAATGGACAATGAGCAGTTCTTC. Supplemented by reference TRBV30 and TRBJ2-1, the full variable domain reads SQTIHQWPATLVQPVGSPLSLECTVEGTSNPNLYWYRQAAGRGLQLLFYSVGIGQISSEVPQNLSASRPQDRQFILSSKKLLLSDSGFYLCAWTKAGMDNEQFFGPGTRLTVL.

The chain carries TRBV2 and TRBJ1-2; weak D call: TRBD1 (5 bases). The germline V gene has CDR1 SNHLY and CDR2 FYNNEI. Trimming pared 1 base from V and 11 bases from J, leaving 17 bases between. The CDR3 extends over 14 amino acids. The chain's CDR3 is CASSEGTPLNSYTF. In DNA, the CDR3 is TGTGCCAGCAGTGAAGGGACACCGCTTAATAGTTACACCTTC.

The genes are TRBV7-8 and TRBJ1-6; D ambiguous. The length of the CDR3 is 15 residues. In germline, CDR1 is SGHVS, CDR2 FQNEAQ. V was clipped by 5 bases and J by 0 bases, with 8 bases between them. CDR3 sequence: CASSPVASYNSPLHF. In DNA form, the CDR3 reads TGTGCCAGCAGCCCCGTGGCCTCCTATAATTCACCCCTCCACTTT.

The chain combines TRBV7-9 with TRBJ1-1; the D gene is possibly TRBD1 (6 bases). Germline CDR1 SEHNR, CDR2 FQNEAQ (reference sequence). The V and J ends lost 5 bases and 1 base respectively, with 11 bases between them. This CDR3 has 14 amino acids. The CDR3 is CASSKQGRNTEAFF. CDR3 nucleotides: TGTGCCAGCAGCAAACAGGGCCGGAACACTGAAGCTTTCTTT.

The chain employs TRBV28 and TRBJ2-6, with TRBD1 identical over 8 bases. Unmatched junction bases numbered 14, after V lost 6 bases and J lost 4 bases. In germline, CDR1 is MDHEN, CDR2 SYDVKM. This CDR3 has 18 amino acids. The DNA for the CDR3 is TGTGCCAGCAGCCCCAGGACAGGGTTGGGCGTCGGGGCCAACGTCCTGACTTTC. It yields the protein CASSPRTGLGVGANVLTF.

This chain connects TRBV6-5 to TRBJ1-5; a weak D match, TRBD1 (6 bases). The CDR3 spans 15 residues. The germline V gene has CDR1 MNHEY and CDR2 SVGAGI. V was trimmed by 6 bases and J by 7 bases, leaving 19 bases between them. Here the CDR3 DNA reads TGTGCCAGCAGGCAAGCCAGGGGTGGTAGACAGCCCCAGCATTTT. Residues: CASRQARGGRQPQHF.

The chain employs TRBV5-4 and TRBJ2-5; D is possibly TRBD1 (5 bases). V lost 0 bases to trimming and J lost 5 bases, with 14 bases between them. The CDR3 runs 15 residues. CDR1 and CDR2 from the germline V gene are SGHNT and YYREEE (reference sequence). The CDR3 DNA sequence: TGTGCCAGCAGCTTGGAAGGGGCCGGATCGGAGACCCAGTACTTC. This encodes CASSLEGAGSETQYF.

The chain uses TRBV7-7 and TRBJ2-2; 7 bases map to TRBD1. This CDR3 spans 16 amino acids. The germline V gene encodes CDR1 SSHAT and CDR2 FNYEAQ (reference sequence). V shed 4 bases and J 6 bases; nucleotides not matched to a gene: 11. The CDR3 reads CASSSQTGRFAGELFF. Written as DNA, the CDR3 is TGTGCCAGCAGCTCGCAGACAGGGCGATTCGCCGGGGAGCTGTTTTTT.

The chain uses TRBV5-1 and TRBJ1-1; 7 bases line up with TRBD1. Germline assignment: CDR1 SGHRS and CDR2 YFSETQ. J was trimmed by 5 bases and V by 0 bases; bases with no gene match: 4. The CDR3 covers 14 residues. The CDR3 is CASSLETGSTEAFF. CDR3 in DNA: TGCGCCAGCAGCTTGGAGACAGGGTCGACTGAAGCTTTCTTT.

This clone showed up just a few times. The chain has TRBV9 and TRBJ1-6; D possibly corresponds to TRBD1 (5 bases). Germline V gene sequence: CDR1 SGDLS, CDR2 YYNGEE. The length of the CDR3 is 16 residues. V was shortened by 0 bases and J by 5 bases, with 12 bases between the two germline ends. CDR3 in amino acids: CASSVDPGGDNSPLHF. The CDR3 DNA is TGTGCCAGCAGCGTAGACCCGGGGGGGGATAATTCACCCCTCCACTTT.

The rearrangement links TRBV28 to TRBJ2-2, with 9 bases identical to TRBD2. The CDR3 covers 14 residues. V shed 7 bases, J shed 4 bases, and the junction held 4 bases outside the gene matches. From germline, CDR1 is MDHEN and CDR2 SYDVKM. The CDR3 here is CASTAGGPTGELFF. The CDR3 region has the DNA TGTGCCAGCACTGCGGGAGGGCCCACCGGGGAGCTGTTTTTT.

The rearrangement uses TRBV7-8 and TRBJ2-7, with 8 positions matching TRBD1. Trimming took 0 bases from V and 7 from J; bases not matched to a gene: 14. The CDR3 totals 17 residues. The germline V gene has CDR1 SGHVS and CDR2 FQNEAQ. The CDR3 loop is CASSLALTGTGLREQYF. The DNA for the CDR3 is TGTGCCAGCAGCTTAGCGCTAACCGGGACAGGACTCCGGGAGCAGTACTTC.